This TCR beta chain stems from a study of beta chain features in type 1 diabetes. Sequencing targeted expressed TCRB transcripts, as all isolated RNA had been reverse transcribed. Some 3.3 million reads per sample on average were obtained from naive, central memory and regulatory T cell samples. TCRdb's table, derived via immunoSEQ multiplex PCR, lists solely in-frame clones and lacks some. Of hundreds of thousands of clones listed, 12% to 15% are singletons. Looked up from germline, CDR1 is MNHEY and CDR2 is SMNVEV (reference sequence). This CDR3 is 15 amino acids long. Trimming stripped 2 bases from V and 4 bases from J, with 15 bases between. This clone was counted many times. The antigen remains undetermined. General study findings and limits: Patients with type 1 diabetes carried fewer insertions and had more deletions at their VDJ junctions. The similarity of naive, central memory and Treg TCRB repertoires appeared greater among patients than among healthy donors.

V is TRBV27 and J is TRBJ2-7; D could derive from TRBD1 or TRBD2 (5 bases each). The source of this sequence is a man aged 25 to 40 in good health. Sequenced sample: central memory CD4+ T cells from blood. The CDR3 DNA is TGTGCCAGCAGTTTAGTGTTGGGGACGGCTTACGAGCAGTACTTC. This codes for CASSLVLGTAYEQYF.